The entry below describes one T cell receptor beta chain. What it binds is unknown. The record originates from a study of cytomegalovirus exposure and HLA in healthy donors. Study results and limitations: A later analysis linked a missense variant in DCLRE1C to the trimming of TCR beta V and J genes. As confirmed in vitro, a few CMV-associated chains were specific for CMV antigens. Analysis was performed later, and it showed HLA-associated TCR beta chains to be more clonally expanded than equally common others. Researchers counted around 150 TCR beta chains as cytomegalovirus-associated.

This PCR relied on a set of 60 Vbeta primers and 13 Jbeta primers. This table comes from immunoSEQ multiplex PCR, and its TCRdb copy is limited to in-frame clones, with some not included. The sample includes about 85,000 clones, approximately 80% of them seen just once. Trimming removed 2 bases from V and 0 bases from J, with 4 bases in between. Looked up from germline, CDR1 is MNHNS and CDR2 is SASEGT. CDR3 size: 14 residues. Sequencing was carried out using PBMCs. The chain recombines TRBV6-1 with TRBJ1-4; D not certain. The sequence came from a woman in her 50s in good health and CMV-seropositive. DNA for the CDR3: TGTGCCAGCAGTGAAACAGCAACTAATGAAAAACTGTTTTTT. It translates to CASSETATNEKLFF.